These 5 T cell receptor beta chains share one sample of origin, sequenced in a study of cytomegalovirus exposure and HLA in healthy donors. Vbeta (60) and Jbeta (13) primers were used in the PCR. Method: immunoSEQ multiplex PCR; TCRdb's copy keeps in-frame clones and lacks some. This sample has approximately 92,000 clones, with around 81% found just once. Material for sequencing was PBMCs. These receptors all come from a woman aged 70-85 years in good health and CMV-seropositive.

The rearrangement uses TRBV2 and TRBJ1-4, with D unclear. The germline V gene encodes CDR1 SNHLY and CDR2 FYNNEI. The CDR3 runs to 12 residues. The V and J ends lost 3 bases and 15 bases respectively, with 14 bases between them. This CDR3 reads CASSDTSRGVFF. For the CDR3, the DNA is TGTGCCAGCAGTGACACGTCCCGCGGGGTGTTTTTT.

The chain is built from TRBV7-3 and TRBJ1-2, with D possibly matching TRBD1 (5 bases). The germline V and J ends were trimmed by 0 bases and 6 bases, with 8 bases remaining between them. Per the germline V gene, CDR1 is SGHTA and CDR2 is FQGTGA. The CDR3 runs 13 residues. CDR3 DNA sequence: TGTGCCAGCAGCTTAACCTTAGGGGATGGCTACACCTTC. Its protein product is CASSLTLGDGYTF.

The J gene is TRBJ2-7, the V gene TRBV5-1; 7 positions match TRBD1. Germline CDR1 is SGHRS and CDR2 is YFSETQ. Trimming cost V 4 bases and J 2 bases; bases outside gene matches: 9. The CDR3 length is 15 residues. CDR3 nucleotide sequence: TGCGCCAGCAGCCTAGGTGGGACAGCCACCTACGAGCAGTACTTC. Protein: CASSLGGTATYEQYF.

The J gene is TRBJ1-6, the V gene TRBV30, with no clear D. Germline CDR1 is GTSNPN and CDR2 is SVGIG (reference sequence). The ends were cut back, 5 bases at V and 7 bases at J, with 6 bases in the middle. The CDR3 runs to 11 residues. The CDR3: CAWSGNSPLHF. The CDR3 DNA follows: TGTGCCTGGTCGGGAAATTCACCCCTCCACTTT. Supplemented by reference TRBV30 and TRBJ1-6, the full variable domain reads SQTIHQWPATLVQPVGSPLSLECTVEGTSNPNLYWYRQAAGRGLQLLFYSVGIGQISSEVPQNLSASRPQDRQFILSSKKLLLSDSGFYLCAWSGNSPLHFGNGTRLTVT.

Turning to this clone: The same CDR3 arises from other DNA sequences in this sample as well. The V gene is TRBV10-3, the J gene TRBJ2-5, with 10 nucleotides matching TRBD1. Germline values: CDR1 ENHRY, CDR2 SYGVKD. The ends lost 2 bases at V and 3 bases at J; junction bases unmatched: 0. This CDR3 is built from 14 residues. CDR3 sequence: CAISEGTGEETQYF. DNA for the CDR3: TGTGCCATCAGTGAGGGGACAGGGGAAGAGACCCAGTACTTC.